Each of the 22 T cell receptor beta chains below was sequenced from the same sample in a study of shared clonotypes between healthy human individuals (dated by TCRdb to between 2020 and 2021). To prepare the library, the immunoSEQ multiplex PCR assay was applied. TCRdb obtained this table from immuneACCESS and retained in-frame rearrangements with V and J assigned. These tables miss some clones; where compared with another copy, unresolved V genes account for less than half of the shortfall, and the remainder is unexplained. In this sample the table shows around 940,000 clones, 70% to 85% of which occur a single time. The ten biggest clones cover approximately 1.5% of the sample. The specimen sequenced was memory CD4+ T cells sorted from blood. Interpreted using the paper, the cell subset or site label stands for: CD45RA-negative fraction. The receptors come from a man between 18 and 35 years old in good health.

The CDR3 region is CASRLLAAGGNEQFF. The CDR3, as DNA: TGTGCCAGCAGACTATTGGCGGCGGGGGGGAATGAGCAGTTCTTC. V is TRBV27 and J is TRBJ2-1, with TRBD2 matching over 9 bases. Trimming took 6 bases from V and 7 from J; bases not matched to a gene: 10. Germline values: CDR1 MNHEY, CDR2 SMNVEV (reference sequence). The CDR3 length is 15 residues.

This clone was counted a few times. This chain links TRBV2 with TRBJ2-3, with D possibly being TRBD2 (7 bases). Germline CDR1 reads SNHLY; CDR2 reads FYNNEI. The CDR3 length is 17 residues. The V end lost 1 base, the J end lost 5 bases, and 19 bases lay between the germline ends. CDR3 bases: TGTGCCAGCAGTGAAGGAGCTGGGGGGGCTCAGTTAGATACGCAGTATTTT. Translating it yields CASSEGAGGAQLDTQYF.

This chain joins TRBV7-9 and TRBJ2-1, with 12 bases matching TRBD2. Germline trimming cut 5 bases from V and 5 bases from J; bases unmatched to any gene: 7. The CDR3 has 16 residues. The V gene's germline CDR1 is SEHNR and CDR2 FQNEAQ (reference sequence). The CDR3 region is CASSPGLAGGNNEQFF. The DNA of the CDR3 is TGTGCCAGCAGCCCGGGACTAGCGGGCGGAAACAATGAGCAGTTCTTC.

Here the CDR3 reads CASRDFANEKLFF. For the CDR3, the DNA is TGTGCCTCGAGGGATTTTGCTAATGAAAAACTGTTTTTT. The chain has TRBV30 and TRBJ1-4; D uncertain. The ends were cut back, 7 bases at V and 3 bases at J, with 12 bases in the middle. This CDR3 has 13 amino acids. CDR1 is GTSNPN and CDR2 is SVGIG in the germline V gene (reference sequence).

The chain employs TRBV15 and TRBJ2-5; 7 nucleotides agree with TRBD2. V shed 8 bases and J 4 bases; nucleotides not matched to a gene: 4. The CDR3 loop spans 12 amino acids. Germline loops: CDR1 LNHNV, CDR2 YYDKDF (reference sequence). CDR3 in DNA: TGTGCCACCTCCCCGGGGGGAGAGACCCAGTACTTC. Translation gives CATSPGGETQYF.

Here the CDR3 reads CASSSNRGRQDTQYF. CDR3 DNA: TGTGCCAGCAGCTCCAACAGGGGGCGGCAAGATACGCAGTATTTT. V usage is TRBV5-6 and J usage is TRBJ2-3; TRBD1 aligns across 9 bases. Germline CDR1 is SGHDT and CDR2 is YYEEEE. Losses at the gene ends were 3 bases for V and 5 bases for J; bases not matched to a gene: 7. The CDR3 extends over 15 amino acids.

This clone was found once. The chain joins TRBV30 to TRBJ2-3; no clear D gene. This CDR3 region has 14 residues. Trimming removed 1 base from V and 2 bases from J, with 10 bases in between. The V gene's germline CDR1 is GTSNPN and CDR2 SVGIG (reference sequence). This CDR3 is CAWSANLDTDTQYF. DNA of the CDR3: TGTGCCTGGAGTGCTAATTTAGACACAGATACGCAGTATTTT.

The chain employs TRBV10-2 and TRBJ1-3; possibly TRBD1 for D (5 bases). This CDR3 spans 13 amino acids. The V end was cut by 8 bases, the J end by 0 bases, with 8 bases between. Germline-derived CDR1 and CDR2 are WSHSY and SAAADI. The CDR3 sequence: CASGGVSGNTIYF. In DNA form, the CDR3 reads TGCGCCAGCGGGGGAGTCTCTGGAAACACCATATATTTT.

This sequence joins TRBV6-6 and TRBJ1-6; D uncertain. The CDR3 consists of 13 residues. V was pared by 4 bases and J by 5 bases, with 6 bases between. Germline assignment: CDR1 MNHNY and CDR2 SVGAGI (reference sequence). CDR3 in DNA: TGTGCCAGCAGTTCCGGGGATAATTCACCCCTCCACTTT. The encoded protein is CASSSGDNSPLHF.

This clone was detected only once. CDR3 DNA: TGTGCCATCAGTGATTTACTGGGCGGGCATGAGCAGTTCTTC. It encodes CAISDLLGGHEQFF. The rearrangement uses TRBV10-3 and TRBJ2-1, with D tentatively TRBD2 (5 bases). V lost 3 bases and J lost 8, with 14 bases in between. CDR3 length: 14 amino acids. Germline V gene sequence: CDR1 ENHRY, CDR2 SYGVKD.

The chain links TRBV5-1 to TRBJ2-5; TRBD1 matches at 9 bases. This CDR3 region has 12 residues. CDR1 and CDR2 (germline): SGHRS, YFSETQ. V lost 5 bases, J lost 7 bases, and 3 bases stayed unmatched. Here the CDR3 reads CASRSDRGTQYF. CDR3 DNA sequence: TGCGCCAGCAGATCGGACAGGGGGACCCAGTACTTC.

The chain carries TRBV5-4 and TRBJ1-4; D might be TRBD1 (6 bases). Trimming removed 2 bases from V and 8 bases from J, with 16 bases in between. CDR3 length equals 15 residues. Germline V gene data show CDR1 as SGHNT and CDR2 as YYREEE (reference sequence). In nucleotides, the CDR3 is TGTGCCAGCAGCTTAGGGGGGGCAGATAAAGAAAAACTGTTTTTT. Its protein product is CASSLGGADKEKLFF.

This clone was recorded only once. This chain links TRBV5-1 with TRBJ2-2; weak D call: TRBD1 (5 bases). The CDR3 has 15 residues. Germline V gives CDR1 SGHRS, CDR2 YFSETQ. With 2 bases removed from V and 4 bases from J, the gap between germline ends came to 12 bases. CDR3 nucleotides: TGCGCCAGCAGCTTCCTGACCCAGGGCACCGGGGAGCTGTTTTTT. It is translated as CASSFLTQGTGELFF.

The CDR3 reads CASVGVVGYGYTF. The CDR3 DNA reads TGCGCCAGCGTGGGGGTGGTCGGCTATGGCTACACCTTC. This chain joins TRBV23-1 and TRBJ1-2, with D maybe TRBD1 (5 bases). TRBV23-1 is flagged as an ORF with uncertain function. The CDR3 contains 13 residues. V was pared by 8 bases and J by 4 bases, with 14 bases between.

The chain employs TRBV5-6 and TRBJ1-1; no reliable D call. There are 14 residues in the CDR3. The germline V gene has CDR1 SGHDT and CDR2 YYEEEE. Trimming shortened V by 3 bases and J by 1 base, and 10 bases separated the two germline ends. CDR3 residues: CASSSVDQNTEAFF. CDR3 nucleotides: TGTGCCAGCAGCTCAGTGGATCAGAACACTGAAGCTTTCTTT.

V is TRBV6-1 and J is TRBJ1-2; 10 positions match TRBD1. CDR3 size: 15 residues. Germline V gives CDR1 MNHNS, CDR2 SASEGT. After removal of 3 bases from V and 3 bases from J, the junction contained 4 bases not matched to a gene. The CDR3 region is CASSDPGQGHYGYTF. CDR3 nucleotide sequence: TGTGCCAGCAGTGATCCGGGACAGGGGCACTATGGCTACACCTTC.

This clone was seen more than once but under ten times. In the same sample, other DNA sequences code for this CDR3. V gene TRBV7-9 combines with J gene TRBJ2-7; D is unclear. Germline V gene lookup returns CDR1 SEHNR and CDR2 FQNEAQ (reference sequence). The CDR3 consists of 11 residues. Trimming stripped 3 bases from V and 3 bases from J, with 3 bases between. The CDR3 DNA reads as TGTGCCAGCAGCTTCAACTACGAGCAGTACTTC. Translating gives CASSFNYEQYF.

The J gene is TRBJ2-2, the V gene TRBV2; TRBD1 agrees at 7 bases. J was trimmed by 5 bases and V by 6 bases; bases with no gene match: 12. CDR1 and CDR2 (germline): SNHLY, FYNNEI. The CDR3 extends over 16 amino acids. CDR3 DNA sequence: TGTGCCAGCAGGAAGGGACAGCGAAAGGATACCGGGGAGCTGTTTTTT. This gives the protein CASRKGQRKDTGELFF. Filled out from reference TRBV2 and TRBJ2-2, the complete variable domain reads EPEVTQTPSHQVTQMGQEVILRCVPISNHLYFYWYRQILGQKVEFLVSFYNNEISEKSEIFDDQFSVERPDGSNFTLKIRSTKLEDSAMYFCASRKGQRKDTGELFFGEGSRLTVL.

A note on this clone: Other DNA sequences within the sample encode an identical CDR3. This chain links TRBV19 with TRBJ2-6; D is tentatively TRBD1 or TRBD2 (5 bases each). This CDR3 is 15 amino acids long. Trimming removed 3 bases from V and 4 bases from J, with 10 bases in between. Germline assignment: CDR1 LNHDA and CDR2 SQIVND (reference sequence). CDR3 DNA: TGTGCCAGTAGTATGGGACCGTCCGGGGCCAACGTCCTGACTTTC. Translation: CASSMGPSGANVLTF.

To note about this clone: Other DNA sequences in the same sample also yield this CDR3. CDR3 protein: CASRLAGDEQYF. CDR3 sequence (DNA): TGTGCCAGCCGGCTAGCGGGGGACGAGCAGTACTTC. V gene TRBV2 combines with J gene TRBJ2-7; 10 bases match TRBD2. After removal of 8 bases from V and 5 bases from J, the junction contained 3 bases not matched to a gene. CDR1 is SNHLY, CDR2 FYNNEI, per germline. The CDR3 spans 12 residues.

This clone was counted only a few times. This sequence joins TRBV5-1 and TRBJ1-2; D uncertain. Germline V lookup: CDR1 SGHRS, CDR2 YFSETQ. The CDR3 extends over 14 amino acids. V lost 6 bases, J lost 6 bases, and 18 bases lay in between. CDR3 DNA sequence: TGCGCCAGCAAAGGCATAGGGATGATTAATGGCTACACCTTC. The encoded protein is CASKGIGMINGYTF.

This clone is a singleton in its sample. The chain recombines TRBV2 with TRBJ1-1; no definite D call. The V gene lost 4 bases and the J gene lost 0 bases, with 6 bases spanning the gap. CDR3 length equals 13 residues. Germline CDR1 and CDR2: SNHLY and FYNNEI. The CDR3 nucleotides read TGTGCCAGCAGTGGCCTGTTGAACACTGAAGCTTTCTTT. Amino acid sequence: CASSGLLNTEAFF.